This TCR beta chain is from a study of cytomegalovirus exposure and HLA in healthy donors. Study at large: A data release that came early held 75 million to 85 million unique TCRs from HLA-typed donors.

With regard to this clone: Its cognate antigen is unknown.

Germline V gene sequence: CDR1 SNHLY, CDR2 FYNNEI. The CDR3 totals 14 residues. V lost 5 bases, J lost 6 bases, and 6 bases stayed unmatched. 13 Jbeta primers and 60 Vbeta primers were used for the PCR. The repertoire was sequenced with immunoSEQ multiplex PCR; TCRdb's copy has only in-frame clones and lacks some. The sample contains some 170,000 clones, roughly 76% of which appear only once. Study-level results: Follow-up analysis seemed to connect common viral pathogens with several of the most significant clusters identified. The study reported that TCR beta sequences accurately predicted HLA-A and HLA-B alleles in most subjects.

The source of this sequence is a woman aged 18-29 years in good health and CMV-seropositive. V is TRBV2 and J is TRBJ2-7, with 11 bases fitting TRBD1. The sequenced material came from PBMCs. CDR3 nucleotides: TGTGCCAGCAGTCCGGGACAGGGGGTTGGCGAGCAGTACTTC. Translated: CASSPGQGVGEQYF. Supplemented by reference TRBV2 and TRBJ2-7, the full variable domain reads EPEVTQTPSHQVTQMGQEVILRCVPISNHLYFYWYRQILGQKVEFLVSFYNNEISEKSEIFDDQFSVERPDGSNFTLKIRSTKLEDSAMYFCASSPGQGVGEQYFGPGTRLTVT.